This TCR beta chain was obtained from a study of graft-versus-host responses after intestinal transplantation. The method was immunoSEQ multiplex PCR; TCRdb's version includes in-frame clones alone and lacks a portion of them. The sample lists about 120,000 clones, about nine tenths seen once, with under 0.2% in the top ten. As to this clone: Its specificity is unknown.

The length of the CDR3 is 12 residues. CDR1 is SQVTM and CDR2 is ANQGSEA in the germline V gene. The V and J ends lost 3 bases and 2 bases respectively, with 6 bases between them. The study, taken as a whole, reports: GvH clones were identified in recipient marrow, with some first appearing in ileum or blood.

This specimen consisted of unstimulated CD4+ T cells sorted from spleen or lymph node cells, obtained before intestinal transplant. The chain carries TRBV29-1 and TRBJ2-3, with unresolved D. The TCR originated in a human donor who received an intestinal transplant. For the CDR3, the DNA is TGCAGCGTTGACCTCTACACAGATACGCAGTATTTT. Protein: CSVDLYTDTQYF.